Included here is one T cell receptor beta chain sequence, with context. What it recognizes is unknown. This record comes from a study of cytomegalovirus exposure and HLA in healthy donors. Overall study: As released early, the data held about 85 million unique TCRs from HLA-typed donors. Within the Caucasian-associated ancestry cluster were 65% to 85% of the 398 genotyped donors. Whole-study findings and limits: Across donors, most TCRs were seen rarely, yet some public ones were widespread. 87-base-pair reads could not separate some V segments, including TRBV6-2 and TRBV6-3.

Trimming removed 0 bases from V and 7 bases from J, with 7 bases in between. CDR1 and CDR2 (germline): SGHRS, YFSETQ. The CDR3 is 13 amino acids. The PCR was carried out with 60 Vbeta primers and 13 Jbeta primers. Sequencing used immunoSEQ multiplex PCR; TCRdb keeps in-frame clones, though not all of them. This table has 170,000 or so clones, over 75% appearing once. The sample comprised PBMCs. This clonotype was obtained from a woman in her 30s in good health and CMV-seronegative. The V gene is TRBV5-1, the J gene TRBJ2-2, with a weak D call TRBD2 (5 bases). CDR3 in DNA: TGCGCCAGCAGCTTGGACGGGAACGGGGAGCTGTTTTTT. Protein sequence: CASSLDGNGELFF.